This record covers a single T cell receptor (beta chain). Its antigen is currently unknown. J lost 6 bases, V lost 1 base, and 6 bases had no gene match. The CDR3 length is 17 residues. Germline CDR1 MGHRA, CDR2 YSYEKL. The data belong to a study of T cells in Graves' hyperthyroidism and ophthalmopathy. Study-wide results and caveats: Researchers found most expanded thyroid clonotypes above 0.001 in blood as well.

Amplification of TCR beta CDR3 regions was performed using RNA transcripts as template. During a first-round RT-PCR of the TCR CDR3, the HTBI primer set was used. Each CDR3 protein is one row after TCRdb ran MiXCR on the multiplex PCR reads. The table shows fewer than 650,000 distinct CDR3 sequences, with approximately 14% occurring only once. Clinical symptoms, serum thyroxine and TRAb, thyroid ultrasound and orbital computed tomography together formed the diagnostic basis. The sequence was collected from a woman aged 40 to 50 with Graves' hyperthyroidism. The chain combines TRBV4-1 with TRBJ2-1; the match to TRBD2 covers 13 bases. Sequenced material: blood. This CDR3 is CASSQGIGTSGINEQFF. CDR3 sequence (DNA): TGCGCCAGCAGCCAAGGGATTGGGACTAGCGGGATCAATGAGCAGTTCTTC.